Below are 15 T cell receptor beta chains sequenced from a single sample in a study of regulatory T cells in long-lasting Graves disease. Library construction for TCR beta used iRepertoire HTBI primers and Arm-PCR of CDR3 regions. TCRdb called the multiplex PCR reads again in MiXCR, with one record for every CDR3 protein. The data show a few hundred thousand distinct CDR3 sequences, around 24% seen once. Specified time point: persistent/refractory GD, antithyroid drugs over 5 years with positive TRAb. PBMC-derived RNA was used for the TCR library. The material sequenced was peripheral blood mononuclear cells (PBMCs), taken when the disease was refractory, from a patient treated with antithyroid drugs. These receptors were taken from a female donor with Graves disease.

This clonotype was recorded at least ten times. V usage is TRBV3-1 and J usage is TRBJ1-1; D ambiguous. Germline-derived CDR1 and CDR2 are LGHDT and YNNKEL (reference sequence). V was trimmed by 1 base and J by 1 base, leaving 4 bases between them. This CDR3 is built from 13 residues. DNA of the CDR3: TGTGCCAGCAGCCAAGGACAGAACACTGAAGCTTTCTTT. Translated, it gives CASSQGQNTEAFF.

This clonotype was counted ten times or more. The CDR3 bases are TGTGCCAGCATACAACCGGGACACCAAGAGACCCAGTACTTC. It is translated as CASIQPGHQETQYF. This chain links TRBV12-3 or TRBV12-4 with TRBJ2-5, with D perhaps matching TRBD1 or TRBD2 (5 bases each). V lost 7 bases to trimming and J lost 0 bases, with 12 bases between them. The CDR3 has 14 residues.

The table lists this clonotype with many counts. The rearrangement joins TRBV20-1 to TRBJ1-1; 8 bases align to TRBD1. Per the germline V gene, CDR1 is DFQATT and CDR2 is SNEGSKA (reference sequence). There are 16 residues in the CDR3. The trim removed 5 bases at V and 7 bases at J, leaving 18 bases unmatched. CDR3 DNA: TGCAGTGCTCAAGGGGTAGGACAGGGACAGCCAGATGAAGCTTTCTTT. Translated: CSAQGVGQGQPDEAFF.

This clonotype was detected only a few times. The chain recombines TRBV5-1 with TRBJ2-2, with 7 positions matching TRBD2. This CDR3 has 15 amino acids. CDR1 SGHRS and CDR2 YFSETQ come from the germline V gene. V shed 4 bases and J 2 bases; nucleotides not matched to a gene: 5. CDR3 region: CASSKLAANTGELFF. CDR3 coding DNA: TGCGCCAGCAGCAAGCTAGCGGCAAACACCGGGGAGCTGTTTTTT.

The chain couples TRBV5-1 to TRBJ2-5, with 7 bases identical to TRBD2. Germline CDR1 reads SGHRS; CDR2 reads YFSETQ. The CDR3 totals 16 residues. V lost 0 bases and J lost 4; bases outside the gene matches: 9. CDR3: CASSLGPTGGRETQYF. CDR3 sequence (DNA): TGCGCCAGCAGCTTGGGTCCAACGGGAGGTCGAGAGACCCAGTACTTC.

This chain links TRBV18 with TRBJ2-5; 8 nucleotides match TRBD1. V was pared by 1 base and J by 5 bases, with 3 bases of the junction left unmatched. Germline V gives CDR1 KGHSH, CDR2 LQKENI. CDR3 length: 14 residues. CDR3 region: CASSPLTGDETQYF. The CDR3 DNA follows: TGTGCCAGCTCACCACTGACAGGGGACGAGACCCAGTACTTC.

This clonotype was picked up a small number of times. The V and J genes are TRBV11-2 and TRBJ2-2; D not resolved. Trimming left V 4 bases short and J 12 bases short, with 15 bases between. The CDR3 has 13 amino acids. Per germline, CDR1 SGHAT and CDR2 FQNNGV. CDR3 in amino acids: CASSSAPDWKLFF. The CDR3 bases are TGTGCCAGCAGCTCTGCCCCCGATTGGAAGCTGTTTTTT.

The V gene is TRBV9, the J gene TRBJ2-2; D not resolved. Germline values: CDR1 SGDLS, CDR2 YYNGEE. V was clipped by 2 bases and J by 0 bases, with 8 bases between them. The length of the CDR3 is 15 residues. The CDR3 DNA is TGTGCCAGCAGCGTGGCGGTATCGAACACCGGGGAGCTGTTTTTT. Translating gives CASSVAVSNTGELFF.

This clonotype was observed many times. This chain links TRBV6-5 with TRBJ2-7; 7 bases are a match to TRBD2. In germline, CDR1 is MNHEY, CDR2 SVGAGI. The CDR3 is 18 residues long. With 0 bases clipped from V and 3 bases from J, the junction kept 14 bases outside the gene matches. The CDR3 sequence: CASSYSSTGGPGYYEQYF. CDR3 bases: TGTGCCAGCAGTTACTCGAGTACGGGGGGACCTGGATACTACGAGCAGTACTTC.

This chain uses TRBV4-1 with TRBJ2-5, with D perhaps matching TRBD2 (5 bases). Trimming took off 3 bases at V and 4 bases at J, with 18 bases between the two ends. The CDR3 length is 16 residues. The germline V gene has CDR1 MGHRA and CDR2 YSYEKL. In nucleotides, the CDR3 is TGCGCCAGCAGCCAGAAGAAAGAGGGTCGCCCAGAGACCCAGTACTTC. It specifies CASSQKKEGRPETQYF.

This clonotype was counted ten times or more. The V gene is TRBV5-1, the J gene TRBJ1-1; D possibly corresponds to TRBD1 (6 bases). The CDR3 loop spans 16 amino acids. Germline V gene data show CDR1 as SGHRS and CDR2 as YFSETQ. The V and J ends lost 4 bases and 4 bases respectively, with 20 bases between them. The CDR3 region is CASSPNFRGEGTEAFF. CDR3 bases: TGCGCCAGCAGCCCTAACTTCAGGGGAGAGGGCACTGAAGCTTTCTTT.

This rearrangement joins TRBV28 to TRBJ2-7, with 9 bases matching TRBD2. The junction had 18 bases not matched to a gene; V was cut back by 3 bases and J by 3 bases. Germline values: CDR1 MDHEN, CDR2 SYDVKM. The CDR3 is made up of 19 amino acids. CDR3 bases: TGTGCCAGCAGTTTCTTTTTATACTTCGGGACTAGCAGGAGCTACGAGCAGTACTTC. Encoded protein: CASSFFLYFGTSRSYEQYF.

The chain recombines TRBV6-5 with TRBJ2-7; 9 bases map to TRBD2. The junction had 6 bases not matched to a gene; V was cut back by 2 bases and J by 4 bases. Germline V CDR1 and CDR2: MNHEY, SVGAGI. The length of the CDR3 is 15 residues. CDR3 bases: TGTGCCAGCAGTTACCTAGGACTAGCGACATACGAGCAGTACTTC. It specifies CASSYLGLATYEQYF.

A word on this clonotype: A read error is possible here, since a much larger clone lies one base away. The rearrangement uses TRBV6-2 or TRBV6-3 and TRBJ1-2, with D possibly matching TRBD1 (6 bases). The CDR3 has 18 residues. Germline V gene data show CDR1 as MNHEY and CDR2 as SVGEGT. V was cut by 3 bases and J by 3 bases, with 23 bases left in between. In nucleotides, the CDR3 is TGTGCCAGCAGTTATCTACCCGCGAGACAGGTGGGAGACTATGGCTACACCTTC. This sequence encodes CASSYLPARQVGDYGYTF.

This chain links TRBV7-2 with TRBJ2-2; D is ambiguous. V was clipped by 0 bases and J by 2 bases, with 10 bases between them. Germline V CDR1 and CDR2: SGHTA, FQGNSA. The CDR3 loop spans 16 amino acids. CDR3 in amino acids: CASSLASTLNTGELFF. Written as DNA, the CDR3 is TGTGCCAGCAGCTTAGCAAGCACTCTTAACACCGGGGAGCTGTTTTTT. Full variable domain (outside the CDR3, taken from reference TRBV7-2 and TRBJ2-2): GAGVSQSPSNKVTEKGKDVELRCDPISGHTALYWYRQSLGQGLEFLIYFQGNSAPDKSGLPSDRFSAERTGGSVSTLTIQRTQQEDSAVYLCASSLASTLNTGELFFGEGSRLTVL.